A single sample is the source of the 21 T cell receptor beta chains below, sequenced in a study of T cells in Graves' hyperthyroidism and ophthalmopathy. Template material for amplifying TCR beta CDR3 regions consisted of RNA transcripts. HTBI primers were the set used in a first-round RT-PCR of the TCR CDR3. Each CDR3 protein is one row after TCRdb ran MiXCR on the multiplex PCR reads. The repertoire holds some 720,000 distinct CDR3 sequences, with around 17% as singletons. Sequencing was done on a sample of blood. The receptors originated from a man between 18 and 35 years old with Graves' hyperthyroidism.

The genes are TRBV7-3 and TRBJ2-1, with D possibly being TRBD1 or TRBD2 (5 bases each). The end of the DNA is better explained by TRBJ2-7, so the J call may be wrong. The CDR3 length is 17 residues. From germline, CDR1 is SGHTA and CDR2 FQGTGA. CDR3 DNA sequence: TGTGCCAGCAGCTTAGGTGGGGCCCCTAGCTCCTACAATGAGCAGTACTTC. Its translation is CASSLGGAPSSYNEQYF.

This clonotype was observed a few times. The J gene is TRBJ2-2, the V gene TRBV7-9, with 10 positions matching TRBD2. Per the germline V gene, CDR1 is SEHNR and CDR2 is FQNEAQ (reference sequence). There are 18 residues in the CDR3. V was pared by 5 bases and J by 7 bases, with 16 bases of the junction left unmatched. CDR3 sequence reads: CASSQTTSGTSQSGELFF. The CDR3 nucleotides read TGTGCCAGCAGCCAAACCACTAGCGGGACCTCCCAGAGCGGGGAGCTGTTTTTT.

The chain links TRBV19 to TRBJ2-1; possibly TRBD1 or TRBD2 for D (7 bases each). Trimming pared 3 bases from V and 10 bases from J, leaving 16 bases between. The CDR3 contains 14 residues. Germline CDR1 is LNHDA and CDR2 is SQIVND (reference sequence). The CDR3 spells CASSIAGGVGEQFF. CDR3 nucleotide sequence: TGTGCCAGTAGTATCGCAGGGGGGGTAGGGGAGCAGTTCTTC. Based on the CDR3 plus reference TRBV19 and TRBJ2-1, the full variable domain is DGGITQSPKYLFRKEGQNVTLSCEQNLNHDAMYWYRQDPGQGLRLIYYSQIVNDFQKGDIAEGYSVSREKKESFPLTVTSAQKNPTAFYLCASSIAGGVGEQFFGPGTRLTVL.

This sequence joins TRBV2 and TRBJ1-2; tentative D call: TRBD1 (5 bases). The germline gives CDR1 SNHLY, CDR2 FYNNEI. Between the trimmed V and J ends, which lost 4 bases and 5 bases, there was a span of 8 bases. The CDR3 length is 12 residues. CDR3 residues: CASSGEGYGYTF. Written as DNA, the CDR3 is TGTGCCAGCAGTGGTGAGGGGTATGGCTACACCTTC.

Ten or more counts support this clonotype. The rearrangement uses TRBV5-1 and TRBJ2-2, with TRBD2 matching over 12 bases. Per germline, CDR1 SGHRS and CDR2 YFSETQ. The V and J ends lost 0 bases and 1 base, in that order; junction bases with no gene match: 7. CDR3 size: 19 residues. The CDR3 spells CASSLGGLAGRRNTGELFF. CDR3 DNA: TGCGCCAGCAGCTTGGGGGGACTAGCGGGTCGGAGGAACACCGGGGAGCTGTTTTTT.

This clonotype occurred many times. The rearrangement joins TRBV20-1 to TRBJ1-5, with TRBD1 identical over 9 bases. This CDR3 is 15 amino acids long. Losses at the gene ends were 5 bases for V and 8 bases for J; bases not matched to a gene: 13. Germline V gives CDR1 DFQATT, CDR2 SNEGSKA (reference sequence). CDR3 loop: CSALSGTGNVKPQHF. For the CDR3, the DNA is TGCAGTGCTCTCTCCGGGACAGGGAACGTGAAGCCCCAGCATTTT.

In this sample, this clonotype turned up a few times. V and J are TRBV6-6 and TRBJ2-5; 9 bases line up with TRBD1. With 2 bases clipped from V and 5 bases from J, the junction kept 15 bases outside the gene matches. CDR1 MNHNY and CDR2 SVGAGI come from the germline V gene (reference sequence). There are 18 residues in the CDR3. The CDR3 nucleotides are TGTGCCAGCAGTTACCACCTGGACAGGGGTGGGACCCGGGAGACCCAGTACTTC. Its protein product is CASSYHLDRGGTRETQYF.

The J gene is TRBJ1-5, the V gene TRBV20-1; D remains unclear. Trimming left V 5 bases short and J 0 bases short, with 14 bases between. The CDR3 contains 15 residues. From germline, CDR1 is DFQATT and CDR2 SNEGSKA (reference sequence). CDR3 nucleotides: TGCAGTGCTCAACATCAAGACGTTAGCAATCAGCCCCAGCATTTT. Encoded protein: CSAQHQDVSNQPQHF.

This clonotype was detected only once. The gene calls are TRBV7-8 and TRBJ1-4; 7 bases agree with TRBD1. CDR3 length: 14 residues. With V trimmed by 4 bases and J by 7 bases, 6 bases remained unmatched. The V gene's germline CDR1 is SGHVS and CDR2 FQNEAQ. CDR3 amino acids: CASSSTGAGEKLFF. CDR3 sequence (DNA): TGTGCCAGCAGCTCCACAGGGGCAGGTGAAAAACTGTTTTTT.

This clonotype turned up a few times. The J gene is TRBJ2-2, the V gene TRBV7-7; 10 positions match TRBD2. CDR1 and CDR2 from the germline V gene are SSHAT and FNYEAQ (reference sequence). The CDR3 consists of 15 residues. V lost 5 bases to trimming and J lost 6 bases; unmatched junction nucleotides: 6. The CDR3 reads CASSPLAGASGELFF. The CDR3 region has the DNA TGTGCCAGCAGCCCGCTAGCGGGAGCTTCCGGGGAGCTGTTTTTT.

This clonotype came up a few times. The junction shows a germline mismatch at one end, possibly a read error. The gene calls are TRBV11-2 and TRBJ2-3, with TRBD1 matching over 8 bases. CDR3 size: 16 residues. Per germline, CDR1 SGHAT and CDR2 FQNNGV. As DNA, the CDR3 is TGTGCCGGCAGCTTAGAACACAGGGGGACAGAAGATACGCAGTATTTT. Residues: CAGSLEHRGTEDTQYF.

This clonotype appeared many times. The genes are TRBV28 and TRBJ2-2; D gene ambiguous. CDR3 length: 12 residues. Between the trimmed V and J ends, which lost 7 bases and 6 bases, there was a span of 9 bases. Germline CDR1 and CDR2: MDHEN and SYDVKM. Here the CDR3 reads CASTFSPGELFF. For the CDR3, the DNA is TGTGCCAGCACTTTTAGCCCCGGGGAGCTGTTTTTT.

The chain's CDR3 is CATASGAYNEQFF. The CDR3, as DNA: TGTGCCACAGCTAGCGGGGCCTACAATGAGCAGTTCTTC. The rearrangement links TRBV7-9 to TRBJ2-1, with 9 bases that match TRBD2. Germline CDR1 is SEHNR and CDR2 is FQNEAQ (reference sequence). This CDR3 has 13 residues. The V segment lost 10 bases and the J segment 2 bases; nucleotides outside the gene matches: 3.

This clonotype was observed a few times. The chain employs TRBV20-1 and TRBJ2-7; TRBD2 matches 12 bases. The length of the CDR3 is 14 residues. V lost 6 bases to trimming and J lost 0 bases; unmatched junction nucleotides: 3. Per germline, CDR1 DFQATT and CDR2 SNEGSKA (reference sequence). CDR3 coding DNA: TGCAGTGCGGAGACTAGCGGGAGCTCCTACGAGCAGTACTTC. Translation gives CSAETSGSSYEQYF.

This clonotype was picked up many times. This chain connects TRBV27 to TRBJ2-1; TRBD2 aligns across 12 bases. CDR3 length: 15 residues. V trimming: 2 bases; J trimming: 8 bases; junction bases outside the gene matches: 4. The germline V gene encodes CDR1 MNHEY and CDR2 SMNVEV (reference sequence). The DNA of the CDR3 is TGTGCCAGCAGTTTAGAACTAGCGGGAGGCGATGAGCAGTTCTTC. It encodes CASSLELAGGDEQFF.

This clonotype has a count of ten or more. The V and J genes are TRBV29-1 and TRBJ2-7; no firm D call. Deletions cut 4 bases from V and 6 bases from J, with 16 bases between. Germline V gene data show CDR1 as SQVTM and CDR2 as ANQGSEA. The CDR3 extends over 13 amino acids. The CDR3, as DNA: TGCAGCGTTGGGACGTCTTTGTCGGGCGAGCAGTACTTC. Encoded protein: CSVGTSLSGEQYF.

This chain uses TRBV4-2 with TRBJ2-6; D gene unclear. The V gene's germline CDR1 is LGHNA and CDR2 YNFKEQ. The CDR3 covers 15 residues. The V end lost 1 base, the J end lost 1 base, and 5 bases lay between the germline ends. DNA of the CDR3: TGTGCCAGCAGCCAAGGGCCGTCTGGGGCCAACGTCCTGACTTTC. It specifies CASSQGPSGANVLTF.

This clonotype was seen ten or more times. The chain carries TRBV13 and TRBJ2-5; D unresolved. Trimming shortened V by 8 bases and J by 0 bases, and 7 bases separated the two germline ends. This CDR3 comprises 12 residues. The germline V gene encodes CDR1 PRHDT and CDR2 FYEKMQ (reference sequence). CDR3 nucleotide sequence: TGTGCCAGCGGGTCCTACCAAGAGACCCAGTACTTC. Translation gives CASGSYQETQYF.

This chain joins TRBV7-9 and TRBJ2-2; tentatively, D is TRBD2 (6 bases). Trimming shortened V by 4 bases and J by 3 bases, and 12 bases separated the two germline ends. The germline V gene encodes CDR1 SEHNR and CDR2 FQNEAQ (reference sequence). This CDR3 has 15 residues. CDR3 nucleotide sequence: TGTGCCAGCAGCTCCACCGCGGGATACACCGGGGAGCTGTTTTTT. This gives the protein CASSSTAGYTGELFF.

This clonotype has ten or more counts. The chain is built from TRBV3-1 and TRBJ2-7; TRBD2 is a possible D gene (6 bases). Looked up from germline, CDR1 is LGHDT and CDR2 is YNNKEL (reference sequence). The CDR3 has 14 residues. V was cut by 4 bases and J by 7 bases, with 17 bases left in between. The CDR3 DNA sequence: TGTGCCAGCAGCCCGCTGGGAGGATCGGGAGAGCAGTACTTC. Translating gives CASSPLGGSGEQYF.

V usage is TRBV30 and J usage is TRBJ1-5; 8 bases are a match to TRBD1. CDR3 size: 13 residues. V trimming: 3 bases; J trimming: 7 bases; junction bases outside the gene matches: 5. Germline loops: CDR1 GTSNPN, CDR2 SVGIG (reference sequence). Written as DNA, the CDR3 is TGTGCCTGGAGAGGGGCAGGGGGCCAGCCCCAGCATTTT. This sequence encodes CAWRGAGGQPQHF.